The 8 T cell receptor beta chains below come from one sample, sequenced in a study of somatic mutations in cytotoxic T cells in rheumatoid arthritis. Sequencing was performed with immunoSEQ multiplex PCR; in TCRdb, only in-frame clones are kept and a portion is missing. The data hold roughly 9,400 clones, with roughly 75% observed a single time. The sample taken for sequencing was CD8+ T cells sorted from blood. Source of these receptors: a woman aged 45-60 years in good health.

J is TRBJ2-1 and V is TRBV5-6; 11 nucleotides agree with TRBD2. This CDR3 is 16 amino acids long. Per germline, CDR1 SGHDT and CDR2 YYEEEE. J lost 9 bases, V lost 4 bases, and 12 bases had no gene match. The CDR3 bases are TGTGCCAGCAGCCTGGGATCTAGCGGGGGGAGTGCTGAGCAGTTCTTC. This codes for CASSLGSSGGSAEQFF. Supplemented by reference TRBV5-6 and TRBJ2-1, the full variable domain reads DAGVTQSPTHLIKTRGQQVTLRCSPKSGHDTVSWYQQALGQGPQFIFQYYEEEERQRGNFPDRFSGHQFPNYSSELNVNALLLGDSALYLCASSLGSSGGSAEQFFGPGTRLTVL.

A few counts support this clone. J is TRBJ2-2 and V is TRBV5-4, with TRBD1 identical over 8 bases. The CDR3 covers 17 residues. V was pared by 3 bases and J by 3 bases, with 10 bases of the junction left unmatched. The germline V gene has CDR1 SGHNT and CDR2 YYREEE (reference sequence). Written as DNA, the CDR3 is TGTGCCAGCAGCTATGGCCCAGGGGGCGCAGACACCGGGGAGCTGTTTTTT. It is translated as CASSYGPGGADTGELFF.

This chain uses TRBV19 with TRBJ2-5; TRBD1 might be the D (6 bases). The J call may be in error: the DNA end matches TRBJ2-7 better. This CDR3 has 14 residues. CDR1 is LNHDA and CDR2 is SQIVND in the germline V gene (reference sequence). The CDR3 region is CASSTGTKVYEQYF. The CDR3 DNA reads as TGTGCCAGTAGTACCGGGACAAAGGTCTACGAGCAGTACTTC.

The genes are TRBV11-2 and TRBJ2-7; 7 bases are a match to TRBD1. The CDR3 contains 15 residues. Losses at the gene ends were 2 bases for V and 3 bases for J; bases not matched to a gene: 7. CDR1 SGHAT and CDR2 FQNNGV come from the germline V gene. Written as DNA, the CDR3 is TGTGCCAGCAGCTTATCCCCGGACAGGAGCTACGAGCAGTACTTC. This codes for CASSLSPDRSYEQYF.

This clone was recorded only once. The genes are TRBV7-3 and TRBJ2-2; D unclear. V dropped 2 bases and J dropped 7 bases, with 5 bases sitting between them. Germline-derived CDR1 and CDR2 are SGHTA and FQGTGA. This CDR3 has 12 residues. CDR3 nucleotides: TGTGCCAGCAGCTTATCCTACGGGGAGCTGTTTTTT. Residues: CASSLSYGELFF.

This chain uses TRBV6-5 with TRBJ1-4; 7 nucleotides align to TRBD1. V lost 6 bases and J lost 7; bases outside the gene matches: 5. CDR3 size: 13 residues. Germline V gene lookup returns CDR1 MNHEY and CDR2 SVGAGI. The CDR3, as DNA: TGTGCCAGCAGCACGGGGACAGCTGAAAAACTGTTTTTT. Its translation is CASSTGTAEKLFF.

The chain combines TRBV9 with TRBJ2-1; TRBD2 matches at 11 bases. Germline V CDR1 and CDR2: SGDLS, YYNGEE. V gave up 3 bases and J gave up 9 bases; unmatched junction bases: 2. This CDR3 is built from 13 residues. CDR3 loop: CASSDLAGGEQFF. In DNA, the CDR3 is TGTGCCAGCAGCGACCTAGCGGGAGGTGAGCAGTTCTTC.

The CDR3 region has the DNA TGTGCCAGCAGCTTAGTTGGGGGCAAGCGGTCCTACGAGCAGTACTTC. It specifies CASSLVGGKRSYEQYF. The chain employs TRBV7-9 and TRBJ2-5, with a tentative D call TRBD1 (6 bases). The closer fit of TRBJ2-7 to the DNA end suggests the J call may be wrong. Germline assignment: CDR1 SEHNR and CDR2 FQNEAQ (reference sequence). The CDR3 sequence is 16 residues long.